These 2 T cell receptor beta chains originate from one sample sequenced in a study of blood T cell repertoires in COVID-19. Assay: immunoSEQ multiplex PCR; the TCRdb copy retains only in-frame clones and omits some. The repertoire holds under 300,000 clones, with around 82% as singletons. The specimen sequenced was peripheral blood. Receptor source: a woman aged 80 or over with active or convalescent COVID-19.

V usage is TRBV4-2 and J usage is TRBJ2-1; 12 positions match TRBD2. Germline CDR1 is LGHNA and CDR2 is YNFKEQ. The CDR3 has 16 residues. V dropped 6 bases and J dropped 3; count of bases not matched to a gene: 6. This CDR3 reads CASRRGTSGLYNEQFF. The DNA for the CDR3 is TGTGCCAGCAGGCGAGGGACTAGCGGGCTCTACAATGAGCAGTTCTTC.

The gene calls are TRBV6-4 and TRBJ1-2; D unresolved. This CDR3 has 13 amino acids. The germline V gene has CDR1 MRHNA and CDR2 SNTAGT. Trimming stripped 6 bases from V and 4 bases from J, with 12 bases between. CDR3 in amino acids: CASRQPGGYGYTF. The CDR3 DNA sequence: TGTGCCAGCAGGCAACCAGGAGGCTATGGCTACACCTTC.